This T cell receptor (beta chain) is drawn from a study of shared clonotypes between healthy human individuals. As defined, naive CD8 cells were CD45RO-negative and positively selected for CCR7, with terminally differentiated effector memory CD45RA+ cells excluded. V lost 3 bases and J 1 base, leaving 18 bases between the germline ends. The CDR3 loop spans 17 amino acids. From germline, CDR1 is LNHDA and CDR2 SQIVND (reference sequence). Only in-frame clones appear in the TCRdb table, and some are missing; sequencing was by immunoSEQ multiplex PCR. The profile shows around 1.9 million clones, around 93% of them singletons.

The TCR was taken from a man in his late teens or twenties in good health. Some clones in this sample may be carry-over from other donors' samples. The specimen sequenced was naive CD8+ T cells from PBMCs. The V gene is TRBV19, the J gene TRBJ1-1; D remains unclear. The CDR3 sequence: CASSIFLGIRPNTEAFF. Written as DNA, the CDR3 is TGTGCCAGTAGTATTTTCCTAGGGATTCGTCCGAACACTGAAGCTTTCTTT.